What follows are 15 T cell receptor beta chains derived from one specimen sequenced in a study of T-cell memory formation after mild COVID-19. Each CDR3 protein is one row after TCRdb ran MiXCR on the 5' RACE reads. Of some 130,000 distinct CDR3 sequences listed, approximately 25% are singletons. Source material: PBMCs or a T cell subset sorted from them (not recorded which). These receptors all stem from an adult woman who had mild COVID-19 (a few samples of this study predate the infection). Cell type and time point are not known.

V usage is TRBV11-3 and J usage is TRBJ1-6, with D hard to call. The ends were cut back, 3 bases at V and 5 bases at J, with 20 bases in the middle. Germline assignment: CDR1 SGHNT and CDR2 YENEEA. This CDR3 has 18 amino acids. CDR3 in amino acids: CASSFFAEPTLHNSPLHF. CDR3 bases: TGTGCCAGCAGCTTTTTTGCAGAACCAACTCTTCATAATTCACCCCTCCACTTT.

V gene TRBV6-6 combines with J gene TRBJ1-1; D gene ambiguous. Per germline, CDR1 MNHNY and CDR2 SVGAGI (reference sequence). This CDR3 has 14 amino acids. Trimming removed 8 bases at V and 0 bases at J, with 13 bases between. For the CDR3, the DNA is TGTGCCAGCCTACGGACCGCCATGAACACTGAAGCTTTCTTT. Translated, it gives CASLRTAMNTEAFF.

This clonotype was seen a handful of times. The gene calls are TRBV20-1 and TRBJ2-7, with 10 bases that match TRBD1. The germline V gene encodes CDR1 DFQATT and CDR2 SNEGSKA (reference sequence). The CDR3 covers 15 residues. V was clipped by 0 bases and J by 3 bases; unmatched bases: 5. Here the CDR3 reads CSARDVGTGDYEQYF. As DNA, the CDR3 is TGCAGTGCTAGAGATGTCGGGACAGGGGACTACGAGCAGTACTTC.

This chain joins TRBV9 and TRBJ2-3, with D unclear. CDR3 size: 13 residues. Trimming took off 1 base at V and 2 bases at J, with 5 bases between the two ends. CDR1 is SGDLS and CDR2 is YYNGEE in the germline V gene. The CDR3 sequence: CASSVWDTDTQYF. Written as DNA, the CDR3 is TGTGCCAGCAGCGTATGGGACACAGATACGCAGTATTTT.

The chain couples TRBV24-1 to TRBJ1-1; D not resolved. Deletions cut 7 bases from V and 1 base from J, with 12 bases between. Germline assignment: CDR1 KGHDR and CDR2 SFDVKD. The CDR3 is 14 amino acids. The CDR3, as DNA: TGTGCCACCAGGGAAACAGATGGGAACACTGAAGCTTTCTTT. Translated, it gives CATRETDGNTEAFF.

The V and J genes are TRBV29-1 and TRBJ2-7; D remains unclear. Trimming cost V 5 bases and J 2 bases, with 7 bases left between them. The germline V gene has CDR1 SQVTM and CDR2 ANQGSEA. This CDR3 comprises 11 residues. The CDR3 DNA sequence: TGCAGCGTTCAAAGAACCTACGAGCAGTACTTC. Protein sequence: CSVQRTYEQYF.

This clonotype has more than one count but fewer than ten. The V call is TRBV19, the J call TRBJ1-1; 8 positions agree with TRBD1. Germline V gene data show CDR1 as LNHDA and CDR2 as SQIVND (reference sequence). V gave up 10 bases and J gave up 4 bases; unmatched junction bases: 5. The CDR3 consists of 12 residues. DNA for the CDR3: TGTGCCACCCGACAGGGGACCACTGAAGCTTTCTTT. Amino acids: CATRQGTTEAFF. The complete variable domain, with remaining parts taken from reference TRBV19 and TRBJ1-1, reads DGGITQSPKYLFRKEGQNVTLSCEQNLNHDAMYWYRQDPGQGLRLIYYSQIVNDFQKGDIAEGYSVSREKKESFPLTVTSAQKNPTAFYLCATRQGTTEAFFGQGTRLTVV.

The genes are TRBV11-2 and TRBJ1-1, with no clear D. The CDR3 is 12 residues long. The germline V gene has CDR1 SGHAT and CDR2 FQNNGV. V was pared by 5 bases and J by 5 bases, with 9 bases between. CDR3 nucleotide sequence: TGTGCCAGCAGCGAAGGCAGAACTGAAGCTTTCTTT. Its translation: CASSEGRTEAFF. The variable domain in full, completed from reference TRBV11-2 and TRBJ1-1, reads EAGVAQSPRYKIIEKRQSVAFWCNPISGHATLYWYQQILGQGPKLLIQFQNNGVVDDSQLPKDRFSAERLKGVDSTLKIQPAKLEDSAVYLCASSEGRTEAFFGQGTRLTVV.

The chain combines TRBV20-1 with TRBJ2-1; 11 nucleotides line up with TRBD2. Germline-derived CDR1 and CDR2 are DFQATT and SNEGSKA (reference sequence). V dropped 3 bases and J dropped 0; count of bases not matched to a gene: 4. The CDR3 is 16 residues long. CDR3 sequence: CSASGTSGSSYNEQFF. The CDR3 bases are TGCAGTGCTAGCGGGACTAGCGGCAGCTCCTACAATGAGCAGTTCTTC.

The rearrangement links TRBV15 to TRBJ2-6; a possible D gene is TRBD1 (6 bases). V was shortened by 0 bases and J by 3 bases, with 6 bases between the two germline ends. CDR1 and CDR2 from the germline V gene are LNHNV and YYDKDF (reference sequence). The CDR3 is 15 amino acids. The CDR3 loop is CATSRDRGGANVLTF. The DNA of the CDR3 is TGTGCCACCAGCAGAGACAGGGGTGGGGCCAACGTCCTGACTTTC.

The CDR3 DNA sequence: TGTGCCAGCAGCCAACGCCCGGGGGAGTCTGTCTCCTACGAGCAGTACTTC. Its translation is CASSQRPGESVSYEQYF. The chain employs TRBV7-9 and TRBJ2-7; D is possibly TRBD2 (6 bases). V shed 5 bases and J shed 0 bases, with 20 bases lying between them. The CDR3 covers 17 residues. Germline V CDR1 and CDR2: SEHNR, FQNEAQ (reference sequence).

V is TRBV2 and J is TRBJ2-2; weak D call: TRBD2 (6 bases). This CDR3 spans 16 amino acids. Germline-derived CDR1 and CDR2 are SNHLY and FYNNEI. V lost 5 bases and J 5 bases, leaving 18 bases between the germline ends. This CDR3 is CASSSGERGETGELFF. CDR3 DNA sequence: TGTGCCAGCAGTTCCGGAGAGCGCGGGGAGACCGGGGAGCTGTTTTTT. Full variable domain (remainder filled in from reference TRBV2 and TRBJ2-2): EPEVTQTPSHQVTQMGQEVILRCVPISNHLYFYWYRQILGQKVEFLVSFYNNEISEKSEIFDDQFSVERPDGSNFTLKIRSTKLEDSAMYFCASSSGERGETGELFFGEGSRLTVL.

In this sample, this clonotype turned up a few times. The rearrangement links TRBV2 to TRBJ2-3; unclear D gene. Germline V gives CDR1 SNHLY, CDR2 FYNNEI. CDR3 size: 13 residues. With 7 bases removed from V and 0 bases from J, the gap between germline ends came to 8 bases. The CDR3 loop reads CASNTPSTDTQYF. The DNA for the CDR3 is TGTGCCAGCAACACCCCTAGCACAGATACGCAGTATTTT.

The rearrangement joins TRBV5-6 to TRBJ2-1; 13 bases are a match to TRBD2. Germline V gene sequence: CDR1 SGHDT, CDR2 YYEEEE. J was trimmed by 9 bases and V by 3 bases; bases with no gene match: 15. The CDR3 consists of 18 residues. DNA for the CDR3: TGTGCCAGCAGCTCGGGACTAGCGGGGCGTATATATTTCAGTGAGCAGTTCTTC. It encodes CASSSGLAGRIYFSEQFF.

The V gene is TRBV27, the J gene TRBJ2-5; 11 nucleotides line up with TRBD2. This CDR3 spans 16 amino acids. Germline V gives CDR1 MNHEY, CDR2 SMNVEV (reference sequence). The V and J ends lost 1 base and 5 bases, in that order; junction bases with no gene match: 6. The CDR3 sequence is CASSLLAGGIGETQYF. For the CDR3, the DNA is TGTGCCAGCAGTTTATTAGCGGGAGGGATTGGGGAGACCCAGTACTTC.